The source of this TCR beta chain is a study of T-cell memory formation after mild COVID-19. In the study overall: TCR clusters were largely donor specific.

UMIs and sample barcodes were carried by the TCR alpha and TCR beta cDNA libraries that 5'RACE produced using constant-segment primers. Each CDR3 protein gets one entry after TCRdb re-called the 5' RACE reads with MiXCR. The table shows more than 80,000 distinct CDR3 sequences, with around 15% occurring only once. There are 15 residues in the CDR3. The V end lost 5 bases, the J end lost 2 bases, and 16 bases lay between the germline ends. The chain carries TRBV12-3 or TRBV12-4 and TRBJ2-7, with D tentatively TRBD2 (6 bases). This TCR derives from an adult woman who had mild COVID-19 (a few samples of this study predate the infection). Cell type and time point are not known. Sequenced: PBMCs or a T cell subset sorted from them (not recorded which). This chain's CDR3 is CASSRGGGQTYEQYF. CDR3 DNA sequence: TGTGCCAGCAGTCGGGGAGGCGGGCAAACCTACGAGCAGTACTTC.